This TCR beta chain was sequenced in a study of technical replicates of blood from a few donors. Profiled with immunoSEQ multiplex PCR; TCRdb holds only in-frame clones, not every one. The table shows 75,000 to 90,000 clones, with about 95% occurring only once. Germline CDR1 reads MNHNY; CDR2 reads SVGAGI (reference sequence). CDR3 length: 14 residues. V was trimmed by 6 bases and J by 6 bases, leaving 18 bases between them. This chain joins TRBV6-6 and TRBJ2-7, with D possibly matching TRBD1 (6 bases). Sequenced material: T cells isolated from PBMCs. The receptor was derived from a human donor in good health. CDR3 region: CASRELRDNLEQYF. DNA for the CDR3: TGTGCCAGCAGGGAACTCCGGGACAACCTCGAGCAGTACTTC.